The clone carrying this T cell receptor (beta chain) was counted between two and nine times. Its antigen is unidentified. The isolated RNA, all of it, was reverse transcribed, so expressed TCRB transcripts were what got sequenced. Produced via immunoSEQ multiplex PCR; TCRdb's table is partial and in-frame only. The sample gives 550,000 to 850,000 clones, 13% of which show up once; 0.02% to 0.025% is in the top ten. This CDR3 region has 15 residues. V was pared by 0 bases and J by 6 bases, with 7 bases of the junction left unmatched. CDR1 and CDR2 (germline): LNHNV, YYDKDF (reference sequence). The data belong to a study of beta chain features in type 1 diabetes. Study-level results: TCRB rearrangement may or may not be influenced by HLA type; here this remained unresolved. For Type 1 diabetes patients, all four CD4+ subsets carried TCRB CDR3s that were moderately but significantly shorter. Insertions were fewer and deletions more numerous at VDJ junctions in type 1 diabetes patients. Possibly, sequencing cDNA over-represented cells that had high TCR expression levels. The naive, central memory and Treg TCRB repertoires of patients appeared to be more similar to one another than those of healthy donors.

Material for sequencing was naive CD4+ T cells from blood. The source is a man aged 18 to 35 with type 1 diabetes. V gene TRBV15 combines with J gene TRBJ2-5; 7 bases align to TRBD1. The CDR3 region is CATSREAAGGKTQYF. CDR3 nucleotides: TGTGCCACCAGCAGAGAGGCGGCAGGGGGAAAGACCCAGTACTTC. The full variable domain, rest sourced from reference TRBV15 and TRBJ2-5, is DAMVIQNPRYQVTQFGKPVTLSCSQTLNHNVMYWYQQKSSQAPKLLFHYYDKDFNNEADTPDNFQSRRPNTSFCFLDIRSPGLGDTAMYLCATSREAAGGKTQYFGPGTRLLVL.